Below, one T cell receptor beta chain is given with its context. The target antigen is unknown. These data are taken from a study of cytomegalovirus exposure and HLA in healthy donors. The primer mix had 60 Vbeta and 13 Jbeta primers. Some clones are missing from TCRdb's copy, which holds only in-frame ones; the method was immunoSEQ multiplex PCR. Here the sample table reports almost 40,000 clones. Study outcomes and limitations: A later analysis linked a missense DCLRE1C variant to TCR beta V- and J-gene trimming.

Per the germline V gene, CDR1 is LNHDA and CDR2 is SQIVND (reference sequence). V shed 3 bases and J 3 bases; nucleotides not matched to a gene: 2. The CDR3 contains 14 residues. This TCR was recovered from a young woman in good health and CMV-seropositive. The chain links TRBV19 to TRBJ1-1; 9 bases line up with TRBD1. The sample comprised PBMCs. The DNA for the CDR3 is TGTGCCAGTAGTATTGGACAGGGGTACACTGAAGCTTTCTTT. Its protein is CASSIGQGYTEAFF.